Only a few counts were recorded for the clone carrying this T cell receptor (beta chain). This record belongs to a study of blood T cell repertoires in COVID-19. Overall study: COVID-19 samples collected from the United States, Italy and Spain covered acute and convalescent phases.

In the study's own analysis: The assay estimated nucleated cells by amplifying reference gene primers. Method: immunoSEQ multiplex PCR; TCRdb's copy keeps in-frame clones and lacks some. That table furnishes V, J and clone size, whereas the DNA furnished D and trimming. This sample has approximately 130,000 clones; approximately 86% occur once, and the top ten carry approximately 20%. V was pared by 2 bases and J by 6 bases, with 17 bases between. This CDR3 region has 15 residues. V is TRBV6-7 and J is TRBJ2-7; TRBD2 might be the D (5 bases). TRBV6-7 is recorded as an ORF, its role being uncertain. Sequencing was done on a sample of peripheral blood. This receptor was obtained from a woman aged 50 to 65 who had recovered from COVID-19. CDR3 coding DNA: TGTGCCAGCAGTTACACACCGGGATACCATGTCGAGCAGTACTTC. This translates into CASSYTPGYHVEQYF.